These T cell receptor beta chains were read from a single sample in a study of CD8+CD57+ T cells in acquired aplastic anemia. Each CDR3 protein gets one entry after TCRdb re-called the reads with MiXCR. The sample has 100,000 to 150,000 distinct CDR3 sequences, about 40% seen once; the top ten hold roughly 3%. Sequencing was performed on sorted CD4+, CD8+, or CD8+CD57+ T cells (not recorded which) from PBMCs. All receptors come from a human donor with aplastic anemia. CDR3s include the opening cysteine and the closing phenylalanine or tryptophan.

>TRBJ1-5|TRBV19
CASNEGRVQPQHF
>TRBJ2-2|TRBV9
CASSVALGAGEPGELFF
>TRBJ2-3|TRBV11-1
CASSQPGTGSTDTQYF
>TRBJ2-4|TRBV19
CASSIDLRGTAKNIQYF
>TRBJ1-2|TRBV4-2
CASSRRLDSDYGYTF
>TRBJ2-3|TRBV29-1
CSSQAGVDTQYF
>TRBJ2-7|TRBV10-3
CASSYSSTGSYEQYF
>TRBJ1-5|TRBV11-1
CASSPGGVNTNQPQHF
>TRBJ2-1|TRBV9
CASSARGERGGGWEQFF
>TRBJ2-2|TRBV4-1
CASSQQGAFAGELFF
>TRBJ1-5|TRBV19
CASRPQGTSNQPQHF
>TRBJ1-2|TRBV5-1
CASSSNPTGAGVYTF
>TRBJ2-5|TRBV2
CASSRKVAGGPQQETQYF
>TRBJ2-7|TRBV10-2
CASSLRHRDEQYF
>TRBJ1-5|TRBV18
CASSRDFVQPQHF
>TRBJ1-3|TRBV10-2
CASRDWTGGNSGNTIYF
>TRBJ1-6|TRBV5-1
CASSLAGSNSPLHF
>TRBJ2-5|TRBV19
CASAPGQGGETQYF
>TRBJ1-2|TRBV10-3
CAISADGTATYTF
>TRBJ2-5|TRBV5-1
CASSLADYQETQYF
>TRBJ2-3|TRBV19
CASSIQSSTDTQYF
>TRBJ1-5|TRBV7-9
CASSQQGSNQPQHF
>TRBJ2-4|TRBV29-1
CSVGLLAGGKNIQYF
>TRBJ2-3|TRBV14
CASSERDLAGTDTQYF
>TRBJ1-2|TRBV12-3/TRBV12-4
CASSFNSGNINNYGYTF
>TRBJ1-1|TRBV7-9
CASSSGTLNTEAFF
>TRBJ1-4|TRBV10-3
CAISDSTGANEKLFF
>TRBJ2-2|TRBV10-3
CAISERRGEELFF
>TRBJ2-7|TRBV7-9
CASSLYSSYEQYF
>TRBJ2-2|TRBV2
CASSEQGVDTGELFF
>TRBJ2-3|TRBV20-1
CSARDRGDTQYF
>TRBJ2-3|TRBV2
CASSLQGPAWDTQYF
>TRBJ1-4|TRBV3-1
CASGQNQGGNEKLFF
>TRBJ1-2|TRBV6-1
CASSELRTAYGYTF
>TRBJ1-6|TRBV15
CATSRDLPVSPLHF
>TRBJ1-2|TRBV10-3
CAISVTGESYGYTF
>TRBJ1-5|TRBV25-1
CSARVDRDRNQPQHF
>TRBJ2-2|TRBV20-1
CSAIRGVTGELFF
>TRBJ2-1|TRBV3-1
CASSQDLGLAYNEQFF
>TRBJ2-3|TRBV3-1
CASSQVRTALSTDTQYF
>TRBJ1-1|TRBV27
CATTDTRNTEAFF